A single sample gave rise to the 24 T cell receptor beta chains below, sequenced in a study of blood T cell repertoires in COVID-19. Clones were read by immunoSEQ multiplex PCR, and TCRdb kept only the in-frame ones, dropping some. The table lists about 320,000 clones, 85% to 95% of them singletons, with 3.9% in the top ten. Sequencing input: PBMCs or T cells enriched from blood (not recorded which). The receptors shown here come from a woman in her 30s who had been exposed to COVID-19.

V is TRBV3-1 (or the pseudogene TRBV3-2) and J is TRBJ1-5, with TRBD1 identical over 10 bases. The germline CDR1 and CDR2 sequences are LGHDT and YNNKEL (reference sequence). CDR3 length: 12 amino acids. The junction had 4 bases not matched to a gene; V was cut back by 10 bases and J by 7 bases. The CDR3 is CAKTGGRQPQHF. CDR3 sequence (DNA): TGTGCCAAGACAGGGGGCAGGCAGCCCCAGCATTTT.

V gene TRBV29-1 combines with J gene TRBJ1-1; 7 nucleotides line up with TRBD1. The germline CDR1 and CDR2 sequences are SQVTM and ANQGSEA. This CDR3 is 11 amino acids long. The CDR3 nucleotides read TGCAACACAGGGGCGCCCAATGAAGCTTTCTTT. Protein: CNTGAPNEAFF.

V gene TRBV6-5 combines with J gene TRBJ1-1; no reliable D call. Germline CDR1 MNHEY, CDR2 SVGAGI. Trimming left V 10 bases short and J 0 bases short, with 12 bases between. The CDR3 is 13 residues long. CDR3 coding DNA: TGTGCCACCAAAAGAGGTCTGAACACTGAAGCTTTCTTT. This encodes CATKRGLNTEAFF.

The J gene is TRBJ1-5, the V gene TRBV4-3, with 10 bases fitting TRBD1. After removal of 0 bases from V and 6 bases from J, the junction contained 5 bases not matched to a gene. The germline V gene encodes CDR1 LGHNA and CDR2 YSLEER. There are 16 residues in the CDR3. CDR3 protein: CASSQEAWDRGQPQHF. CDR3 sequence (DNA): TGCGCCAGCAGCCAAGAAGCATGGGACAGGGGTCAGCCCCAGCATTTT.

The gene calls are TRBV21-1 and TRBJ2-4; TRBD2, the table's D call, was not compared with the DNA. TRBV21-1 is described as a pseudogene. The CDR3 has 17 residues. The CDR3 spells CASSKARGRIAKNIQYF. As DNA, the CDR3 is TGTGCCAGCAGCAAAGCGCGGGGGAGGATAGCCAAAAACATTCAGTACTTC.

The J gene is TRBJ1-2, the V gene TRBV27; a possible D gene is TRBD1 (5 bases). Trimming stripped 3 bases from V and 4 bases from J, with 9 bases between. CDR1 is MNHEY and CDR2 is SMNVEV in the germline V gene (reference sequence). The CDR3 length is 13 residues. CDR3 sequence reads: CASSFQGVYGYTF. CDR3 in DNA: TGTGCCAGCAGTTTCCAGGGTGTCTATGGCTACACCTTC.

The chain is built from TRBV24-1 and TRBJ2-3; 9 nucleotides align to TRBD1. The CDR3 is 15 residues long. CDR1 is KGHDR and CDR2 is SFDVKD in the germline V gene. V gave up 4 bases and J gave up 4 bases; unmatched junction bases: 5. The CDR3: CATSDPDRGPDTQYF. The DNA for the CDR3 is TGTGCCACCAGTGACCCGGACAGGGGACCAGATACGCAGTATTTT.

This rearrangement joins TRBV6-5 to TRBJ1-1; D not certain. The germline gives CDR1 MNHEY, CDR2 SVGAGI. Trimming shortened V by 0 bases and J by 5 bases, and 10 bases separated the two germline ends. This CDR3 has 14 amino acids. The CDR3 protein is CASSYSGAGTEAFF. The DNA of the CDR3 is TGTGCCAGCAGTTACTCGGGAGCTGGAACTGAAGCTTTCTTT.

The chain's CDR3 is CASSLVRQSNTEAFF. CDR3 nucleotides: TGCGCCAGCAGCTTGGTGAGACAGTCGAACACTGAAGCTTTCTTT. The chain has TRBV5-1 and TRBJ1-1, with D possibly TRBD1 on 5 matching bases. Germline-derived CDR1 and CDR2 are SGHRS and YFSETQ. V was shortened by 0 bases and J by 1 base, with 10 bases between the two germline ends. The CDR3 is 15 amino acids.

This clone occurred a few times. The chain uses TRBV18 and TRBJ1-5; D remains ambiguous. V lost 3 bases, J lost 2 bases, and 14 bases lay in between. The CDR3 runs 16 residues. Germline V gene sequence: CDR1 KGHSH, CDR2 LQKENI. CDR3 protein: CASSPATSSGNQPQHF. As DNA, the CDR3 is TGTGCCAGCTCACCGGCAACATCTTCTGGCAATCAGCCCCAGCATTTT.

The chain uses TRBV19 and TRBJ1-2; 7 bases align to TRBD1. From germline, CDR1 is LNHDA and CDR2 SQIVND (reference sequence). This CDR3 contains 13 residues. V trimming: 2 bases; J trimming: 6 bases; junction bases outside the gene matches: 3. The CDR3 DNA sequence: TGTGCCAGTAGTATAAGGGGGCAAGATGGCTACACCTTC. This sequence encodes CASSIRGQDGYTF.

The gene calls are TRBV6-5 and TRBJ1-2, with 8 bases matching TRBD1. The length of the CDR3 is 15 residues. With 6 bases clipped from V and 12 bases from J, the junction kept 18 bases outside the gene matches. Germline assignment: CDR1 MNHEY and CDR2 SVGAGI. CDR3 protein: CASRSTAAGGLEDTF. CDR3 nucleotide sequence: TGTGCCAGCAGATCAACGGCCGCAGGGGGCCTTGAGGACACCTTC.

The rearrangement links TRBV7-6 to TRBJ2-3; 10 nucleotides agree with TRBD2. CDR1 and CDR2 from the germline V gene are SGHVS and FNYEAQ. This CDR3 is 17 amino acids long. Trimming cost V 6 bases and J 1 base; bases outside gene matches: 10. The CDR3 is CASSSLLAGAGTDTQYF. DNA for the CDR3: TGTGCCAGCAGTTCGCTCCTAGCGGGGGCTGGCACAGATACGCAGTATTTT.

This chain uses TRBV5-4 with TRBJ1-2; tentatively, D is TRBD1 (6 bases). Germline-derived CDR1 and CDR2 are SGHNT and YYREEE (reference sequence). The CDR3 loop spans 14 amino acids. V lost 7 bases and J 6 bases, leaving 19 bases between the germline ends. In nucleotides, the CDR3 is TGTGCCAGCCTGAGGCCGGGACAAGGTAATGGCTACACCTTC. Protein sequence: CASLRPGQGNGYTF.

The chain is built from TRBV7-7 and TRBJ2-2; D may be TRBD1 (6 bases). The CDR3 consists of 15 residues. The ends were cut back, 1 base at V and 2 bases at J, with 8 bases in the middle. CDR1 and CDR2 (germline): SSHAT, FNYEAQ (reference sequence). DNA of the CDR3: TGTGCCAGCAGCTTAGACAGGGTAAACACCGGGGAGCTGTTTTTT. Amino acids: CASSLDRVNTGELFF.

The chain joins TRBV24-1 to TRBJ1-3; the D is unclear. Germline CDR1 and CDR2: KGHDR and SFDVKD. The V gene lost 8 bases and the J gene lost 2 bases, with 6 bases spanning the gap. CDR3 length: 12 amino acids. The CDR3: CATIPTGNTIYF. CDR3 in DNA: TGTGCCACCATTCCCACTGGAAACACCATATATTTT.

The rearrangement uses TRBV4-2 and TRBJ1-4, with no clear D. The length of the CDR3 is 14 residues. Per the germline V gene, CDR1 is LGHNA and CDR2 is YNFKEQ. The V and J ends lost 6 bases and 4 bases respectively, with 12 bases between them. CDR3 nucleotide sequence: TGTGCCAGCAGTGACATTCTACATAATGAAAAACTGTTTTTT. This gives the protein CASSDILHNEKLFF.

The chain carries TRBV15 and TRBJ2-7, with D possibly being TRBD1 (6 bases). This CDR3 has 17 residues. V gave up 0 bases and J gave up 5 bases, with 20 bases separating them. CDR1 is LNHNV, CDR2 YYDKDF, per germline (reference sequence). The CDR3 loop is CATSRDTAQGVGDEQYF. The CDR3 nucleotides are TGTGCCACCAGCAGAGATACGGCACAGGGAGTGGGCGACGAGCAGTACTTC. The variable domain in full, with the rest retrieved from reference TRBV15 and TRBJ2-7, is DAMVIQNPRYQVTQFGKPVTLSCSQTLNHNVMYWYQQKSSQAPKLLFHYYDKDFNNEADTPDNFQSRRPNTSFCFLDIRSPGLGDTAMYLCATSRDTAQGVGDEQYFGPGTRLTVT.

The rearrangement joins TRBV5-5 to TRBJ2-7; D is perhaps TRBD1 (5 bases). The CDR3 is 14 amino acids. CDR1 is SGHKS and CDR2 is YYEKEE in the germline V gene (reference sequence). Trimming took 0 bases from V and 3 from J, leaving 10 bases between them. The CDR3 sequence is CASSLAVGVYEQYF. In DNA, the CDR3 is TGTGCCAGCAGCTTGGCCGTAGGGGTCTACGAGCAGTACTTC. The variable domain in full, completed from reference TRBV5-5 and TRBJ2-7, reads DAGVTQSPTHLIKTRGQQVTLRCSPISGHKSVSWYQQVLGQGPQFIFQYYEKEERGRGNFPDRFSARQFPNYSSELNVNALLLGDSALYLCASSLAVGVYEQYFGPGTRLTVT.

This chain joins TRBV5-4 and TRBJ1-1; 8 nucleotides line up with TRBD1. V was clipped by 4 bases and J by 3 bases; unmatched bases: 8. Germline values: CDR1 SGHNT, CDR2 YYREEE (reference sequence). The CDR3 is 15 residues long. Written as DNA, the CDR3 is TGTGCCAGCAGCACAAAACAGGGGGGAGACACTGAAGCTTTCTTT. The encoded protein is CASSTKQGGDTEAFF.

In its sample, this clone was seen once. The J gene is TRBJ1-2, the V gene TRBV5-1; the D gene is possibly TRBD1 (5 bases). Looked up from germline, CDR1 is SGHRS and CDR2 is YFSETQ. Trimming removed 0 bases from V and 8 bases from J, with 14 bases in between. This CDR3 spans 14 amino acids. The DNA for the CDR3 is TGCGCCAGCAGCTTGGCCGACAGCTCTCGGGGCTACACCTTC. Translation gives CASSLADSSRGYTF.

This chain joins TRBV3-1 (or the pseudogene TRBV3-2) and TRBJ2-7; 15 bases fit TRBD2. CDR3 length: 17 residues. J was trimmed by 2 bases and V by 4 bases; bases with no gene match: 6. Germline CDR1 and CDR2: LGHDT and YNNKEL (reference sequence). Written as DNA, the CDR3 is TGTGCCAGCAGCCGGGGACTAGCGGGGGGTTCGCCCTACGAGCAGTACTTC. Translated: CASSRGLAGGSPYEQYF.

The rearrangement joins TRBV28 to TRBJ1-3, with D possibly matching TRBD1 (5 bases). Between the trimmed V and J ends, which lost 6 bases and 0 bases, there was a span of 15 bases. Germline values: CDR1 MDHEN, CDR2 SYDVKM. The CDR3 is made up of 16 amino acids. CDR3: CASSLQGANSGNTIYF. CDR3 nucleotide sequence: TGTGCCAGCAGCCTCCAAGGGGCCAACTCTGGAAACACCATATATTTT.

The CDR3 coding sequence is TGTGCCAGCAGCTTAAGCGGGGAGGGCTACACCTTC. Its protein product is CASSLSGEGYTF. The rearrangement joins TRBV7-3 to TRBJ1-2, with unresolved D. CDR1 SGHTA and CDR2 FQGTGA come from the germline V gene. This CDR3 is built from 12 residues. The V and J ends lost 1 base and 8 bases respectively, with 8 bases between them.